This TCR beta chain was found in a study of CD8+CD57+ T cells in acquired aplastic anemia. On the study more broadly: Quantities of DNA derived from sorted CD4+ and CD8+ cells averaged roughly 3 ug.

This clonotype has a count of ten or more. TCR beta VDJ and CDR3 were profiled, and genomic DNA was the template. TCRdb analysed the reads with MiXCR anew, one entry per CDR3 protein. The sample consists of hundreds of thousands of distinct CDR3 sequences, around 30% of them appearing once. CD8+CD57+ cell expansion, shown by flow cytometry, had occurred in the patients selected for sequencing. Patients were untreated when blood was sampled. In germline, CDR1 is MGHDK, CDR2 SYGVNS. V gave up 4 bases and J gave up 3 bases; unmatched junction bases: 8. This CDR3 region has 16 residues. The rearrangement links TRBV25-1 to TRBJ2-1, with TRBD1 identical over 8 bases. This TCR came from a human donor with aplastic anemia. The sequencing input was sorted CD4+, CD8+, or CD8+CD57+ T cells (not recorded which) from PBMCs. DNA of the CDR3: TGTGCCAGCAGTGCAAGGACAGGGTGGGACTACAATGAGCAGTTCTTC. It yields the protein CASSARTGWDYNEQFF.